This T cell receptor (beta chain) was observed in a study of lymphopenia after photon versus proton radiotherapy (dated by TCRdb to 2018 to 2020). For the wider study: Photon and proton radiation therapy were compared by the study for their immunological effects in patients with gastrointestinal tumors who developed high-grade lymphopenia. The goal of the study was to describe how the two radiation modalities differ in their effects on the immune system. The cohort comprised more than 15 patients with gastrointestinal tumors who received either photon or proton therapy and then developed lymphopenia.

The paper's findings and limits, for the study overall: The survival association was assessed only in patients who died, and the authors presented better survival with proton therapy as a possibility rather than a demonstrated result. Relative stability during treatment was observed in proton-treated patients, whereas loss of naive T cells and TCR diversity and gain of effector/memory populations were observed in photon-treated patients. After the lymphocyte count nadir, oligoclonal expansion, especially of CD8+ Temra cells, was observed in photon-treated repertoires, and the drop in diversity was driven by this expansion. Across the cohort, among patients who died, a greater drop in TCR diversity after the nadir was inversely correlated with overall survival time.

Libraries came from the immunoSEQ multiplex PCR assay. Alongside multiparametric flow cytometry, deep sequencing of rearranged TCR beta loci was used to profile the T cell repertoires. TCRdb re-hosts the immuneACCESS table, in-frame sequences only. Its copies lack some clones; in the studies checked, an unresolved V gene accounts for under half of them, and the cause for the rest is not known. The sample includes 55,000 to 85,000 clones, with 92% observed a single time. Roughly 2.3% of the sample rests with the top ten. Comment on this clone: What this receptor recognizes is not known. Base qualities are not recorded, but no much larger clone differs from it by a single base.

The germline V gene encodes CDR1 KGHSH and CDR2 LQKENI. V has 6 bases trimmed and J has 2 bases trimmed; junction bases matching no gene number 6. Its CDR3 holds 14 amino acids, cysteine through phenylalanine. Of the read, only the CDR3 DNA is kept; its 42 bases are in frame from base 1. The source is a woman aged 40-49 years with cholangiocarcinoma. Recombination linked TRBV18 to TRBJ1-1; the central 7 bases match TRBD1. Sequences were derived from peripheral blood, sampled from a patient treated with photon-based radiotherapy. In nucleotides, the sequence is TGTGCCAGCTCGTTGGACAGGTTAAACACTGAAGCTTTCTTT. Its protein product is CASSLDRLNTEAFF.